This T cell receptor (beta chain) was recorded in a study of blood T cell repertoires in COVID-19. Study-wide context: Whether acute or convalescent, the COVID-19 samples came from the United States, Italy and Spain. T cells, B-cell-depleted T cells, or PBMCs supplied cDNA or gDNA.

Original processing notes: Amplification with reference gene primers provided the estimates of nucleated cell counts. The data were produced by immunoSEQ multiplex PCR, yet TCRdb's version contains in-frame clones alone and is incomplete. V, J and clone size are those of that table, while D and trimming were read from the DNA. The profile shows 120,000 or so clones, around 77% of them singletons. The TCR sequence derives from a man between 60 and 75 years old with active or convalescent COVID-19. Sequencing input: peripheral blood.

The CDR3 nucleotides are TGTGCCAGCAGTTCGGGAGTCCCCAGCACAGATACGCAGTATTTT. It yields the protein CASSSGVPSTDTQYF. The chain recombines TRBV6-5 with TRBJ2-3; D may be TRBD2 (6 bases). The CDR3 sequence is 15 residues long. Trimming took 4 bases from V and 0 from J, leaving 11 bases between them. Per germline, CDR1 MNHEY and CDR2 SVGAGI.